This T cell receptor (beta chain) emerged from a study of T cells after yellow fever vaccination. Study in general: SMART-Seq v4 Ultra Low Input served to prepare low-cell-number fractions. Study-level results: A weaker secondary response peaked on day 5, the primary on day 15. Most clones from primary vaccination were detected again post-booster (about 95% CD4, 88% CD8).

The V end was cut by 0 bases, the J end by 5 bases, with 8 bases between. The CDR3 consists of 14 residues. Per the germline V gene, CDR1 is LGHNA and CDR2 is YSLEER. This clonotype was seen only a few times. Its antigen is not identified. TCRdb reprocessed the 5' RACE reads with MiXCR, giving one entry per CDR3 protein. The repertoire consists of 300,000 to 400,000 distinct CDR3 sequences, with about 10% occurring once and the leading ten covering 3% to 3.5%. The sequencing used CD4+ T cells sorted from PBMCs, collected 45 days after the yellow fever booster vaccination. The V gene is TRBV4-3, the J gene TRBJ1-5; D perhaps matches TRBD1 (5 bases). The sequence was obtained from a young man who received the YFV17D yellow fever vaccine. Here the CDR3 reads CASSQEAGYQPQHF. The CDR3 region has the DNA TGCGCCAGCAGCCAAGAAGCAGGGTATCAGCCCCAGCATTTT.